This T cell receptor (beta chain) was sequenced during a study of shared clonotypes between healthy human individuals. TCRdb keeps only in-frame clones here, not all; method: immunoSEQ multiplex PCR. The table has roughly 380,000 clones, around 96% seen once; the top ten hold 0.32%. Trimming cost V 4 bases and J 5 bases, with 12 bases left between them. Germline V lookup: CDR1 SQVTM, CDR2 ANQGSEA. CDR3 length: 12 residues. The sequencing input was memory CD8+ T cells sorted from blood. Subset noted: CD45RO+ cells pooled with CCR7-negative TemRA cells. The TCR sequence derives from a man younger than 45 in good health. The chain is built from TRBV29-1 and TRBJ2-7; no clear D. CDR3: CSVVSLNDEQYF. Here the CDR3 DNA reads TGCAGCGTTGTGTCGCTCAACGACGAGCAGTACTTC.